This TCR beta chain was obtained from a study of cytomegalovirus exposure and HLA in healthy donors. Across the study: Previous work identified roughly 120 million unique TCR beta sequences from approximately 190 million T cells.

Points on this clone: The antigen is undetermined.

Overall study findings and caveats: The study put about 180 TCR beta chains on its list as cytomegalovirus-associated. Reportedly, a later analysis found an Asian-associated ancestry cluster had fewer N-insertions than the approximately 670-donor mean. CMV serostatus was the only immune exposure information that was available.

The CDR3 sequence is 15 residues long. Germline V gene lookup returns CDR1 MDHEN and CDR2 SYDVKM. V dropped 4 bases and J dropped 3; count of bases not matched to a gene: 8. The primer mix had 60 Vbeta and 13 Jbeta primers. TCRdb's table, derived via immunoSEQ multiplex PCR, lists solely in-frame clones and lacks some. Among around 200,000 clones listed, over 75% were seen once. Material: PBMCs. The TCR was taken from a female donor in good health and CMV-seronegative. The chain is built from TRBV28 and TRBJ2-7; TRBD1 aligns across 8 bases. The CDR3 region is CASSSPGGPLYEQYF. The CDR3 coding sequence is TGTGCCAGCAGTTCACCAGGGGGCCCTCTCTACGAGCAGTACTTC.